This entry lists 30 T cell receptor beta chains sequenced from one sample in a study of cytomegalovirus exposure and HLA in healthy donors. Researchers ran the PCR with 60 Vbeta and 13 Jbeta primers. Method: immunoSEQ multiplex PCR; TCRdb's copy keeps in-frame clones and lacks some. The table records some 130,000 clones, around 75% of them present only once. Sequenced: PBMCs. These receptors came from a man between 35 and 55 years old in good health and CMV-seronegative.

This clone was observed a few times. This chain uses TRBV6-5 with TRBJ1-1; TRBD1 might be the D (5 bases). This CDR3 contains 13 residues. Trimming removed 6 bases from V and 7 bases from J, with 15 bases in between. Germline CDR1 and CDR2: MNHEY and SVGAGI. The CDR3 loop is CASSRGGSVEAFF. In DNA, the CDR3 is TGTGCCAGCAGCCGCGGGGGGTCGGTTGAAGCTTTCTTT.

CDR3 residues: CASSYMTGDYGYTF. CDR3 DNA: TGTGCCAGCAGTTACATGACAGGGGACTATGGCTACACCTTC. This chain connects TRBV6-5 to TRBJ1-2, with 8 positions matching TRBD1. After removal of 2 bases from V and 3 bases from J, the junction contained 2 bases not matched to a gene. Germline CDR1 MNHEY, CDR2 SVGAGI. The CDR3 is 14 amino acids.

This clone occurred a few times. This chain uses TRBV5-8 with TRBJ1-5; 7 bases align to TRBD1. The V gene's germline CDR1 is SGHTS and CDR2 YDEGEE. The CDR3 covers 16 residues. V gave up 5 bases and J gave up 0 bases; unmatched junction bases: 8. CDR3 nucleotide sequence: TGTGCCAGCAGTACGGGACAGATTTATAGCAATCAGCCCCAGCATTTT. Protein product: CASSTGQIYSNQPQHF.

For this clone: Distinct nucleotide sequences in the sample also encode this CDR3. The chain is built from TRBV2 and TRBJ2-5; no reliable D call. The germline V and J ends were trimmed by 3 bases and 5 bases, with 7 bases remaining between them. The germline gives CDR1 SNHLY, CDR2 FYNNEI. The CDR3 runs to 12 residues. The CDR3 nucleotides are TGTGCCAGCAGTGACAGTGGCGAGACCCAGTACTTC. It specifies CASSDSGETQYF.

V usage is TRBV2 and J usage is TRBJ1-3, with D maybe TRBD1 (6 bases). Between the trimmed V and J ends, which lost 4 bases and 0 bases, there was a span of 10 bases. Germline loops: CDR1 SNHLY, CDR2 FYNNEI. This CDR3 has 15 amino acids. The chain's CDR3 is CASSVGDTSGNTIYF. The CDR3 DNA reads as TGTGCCAGCAGTGTTGGGGACACCTCTGGAAACACCATATATTTT.

The rearrangement joins TRBV2 to TRBJ2-3, with 12 positions matching TRBD2. CDR1 is SNHLY and CDR2 is FYNNEI in the germline V gene. The CDR3 contains 18 residues. V was pared by 6 bases and J by 5 bases, with 15 bases of the junction left unmatched. The DNA of the CDR3 is TGTGCCAGCAGCGCTGAAGCGGTGGCTAGCGGGAGGGGAGATACGCAGTATTTT. Encoded protein: CASSAEAVASGRGDTQYF.

Comment on this clone: An end of the junction differs from the germline gene, which may be a read error. The chain is built from TRBV10-3 and TRBJ2-5, with 7 bases that match TRBD1. There are 14 residues in the CDR3. Germline values: CDR1 ENHRY, CDR2 SYGVKD. The chain's CDR3 is CAIRATGTQGTQYF. In DNA form, the CDR3 reads TGTGCCATCAGGGCGACAGGGACCCAAGGGACCCAGTACTTC.

The chain recombines TRBV4-3 with TRBJ2-3; D perhaps matches TRBD1 (6 bases). The CDR3 is 13 residues long. V lost 4 bases and J 5 bases, leaving 10 bases between the germline ends. Germline-derived CDR1 and CDR2 are LGHNA and YSLEER. Here the CDR3 reads CASSRATGDTQYF. The CDR3 DNA sequence: TGCGCCAGCAGCCGCGCGACAGGAGATACGCAGTATTTT.

The chain couples TRBV6-4 to TRBJ2-3, with D maybe TRBD1 (6 bases). Germline V gene lookup returns CDR1 MRHNA and CDR2 SNTAGT. Trimming pared 5 bases from V and 2 bases from J, leaving 23 bases between. The CDR3 runs to 18 residues. This CDR3 reads CASSNHPYRVGATDTQYF. In DNA form, the CDR3 reads TGTGCCAGCAGTAACCACCCCTACAGGGTTGGAGCCACAGATACGCAGTATTTT.

The chain carries TRBV7-9 and TRBJ2-4, with 8 positions matching TRBD1. Per germline, CDR1 SEHNR and CDR2 FQNEAQ (reference sequence). The CDR3 totals 14 residues. J was trimmed by 8 bases and V by 5 bases; bases with no gene match: 8. DNA for the CDR3: TGTGCCAGCAGCGCTCCGGGACAGGAAGACATTCAGTACTTC. It codes for CASSAPGQEDIQYF.

The V call is TRBV9, the J call TRBJ2-5, with TRBD1 matching over 9 bases. After removal of 0 bases from V and 5 bases from J, the junction contained 2 bases not matched to a gene. This CDR3 is built from 14 residues. From germline, CDR1 is SGDLS and CDR2 YYNGEE. CDR3 region: CASSVATGGETQYF. The DNA for the CDR3 is TGTGCCAGCAGCGTAGCTACAGGGGGCGAGACCCAGTACTTC.

The gene calls are TRBV6-6 and TRBJ2-5; 7 nucleotides line up with TRBD1. The last part of the DNA fits TRBJ2-7 better; the J call may be wrong. The CDR3 contains 14 residues. CDR1 is MNHNY, CDR2 SVGAGI, per germline (reference sequence). The CDR3 sequence: CASSTPGQTYEQYF. CDR3 sequence (DNA): TGTGCCAGCAGTACACCGGGACAGACCTACGAGCAGTACTTC.

V gene TRBV11-2 combines with J gene TRBJ1-3; 9 bases are shared with TRBD1. V gave up 4 bases and J gave up 8 bases; unmatched junction bases: 9. Germline CDR1 is SGHAT and CDR2 is FQNNGV. This CDR3 contains 15 residues. The chain's CDR3 is CASSSTGGFGDTIYF. The CDR3 coding sequence is TGTGCCAGCAGCTCTACAGGGGGCTTTGGGGACACCATATATTTT.

V usage is TRBV28 and J usage is TRBJ2-1; 7 bases align to TRBD2. The CDR3 consists of 15 residues. Per germline, CDR1 MDHEN and CDR2 SYDVKM. The J segment lost 5 bases and the V segment lost 2 bases, leaving 6 bases of the junction unmatched. The CDR3 DNA is TGTGCCAGCAGTTTACTGGGGGGGATAGACAATGAGCAGTTCTTC. Amino acid sequence: CASSLLGGIDNEQFF.

V gene TRBV4-2 combines with J gene TRBJ2-5; tentative D call: TRBD2 (6 bases). The V gene lost 1 base and the J gene lost 4 bases, with 22 bases spanning the gap. CDR1 is LGHNA, CDR2 YNFKEQ, per germline. The CDR3 covers 18 residues. CDR3 loop: CASSQAGPSLGGIETQYF. The CDR3 region has the DNA TGTGCCAGCAGCCAAGCGGGGCCTTCACTCGGCGGGATAGAGACCCAGTACTTC.

This chain joins TRBV30 and TRBJ1-1; D remains ambiguous. Per germline, CDR1 GTSNPN and CDR2 SVGIG (reference sequence). V was shortened by 1 base and J by 4 bases, with 7 bases between the two germline ends. This CDR3 contains 12 residues. This CDR3 reads CAWSGPGTEAFF. The CDR3 nucleotides read TGTGCCTGGAGTGGCCCGGGCACTGAAGCTTTCTTT.

Of note for this clone: The sample contains more than one DNA sequence encoding this CDR3. This sequence joins TRBV4-3 and TRBJ2-5; D remains unclear. Germline V gene lookup returns CDR1 LGHNA and CDR2 YSLEER. Trimming shortened V by 0 bases and J by 1 base, and 3 bases separated the two germline ends. The CDR3 is made up of 13 amino acids. CDR3: CASSQDSQETQYF. CDR3 bases: TGCGCCAGCAGCCAAGACTCCCAAGAGACCCAGTACTTC.

V usage is TRBV13 and J usage is TRBJ1-2, with TRBD1 as a possible D gene (6 bases). The CDR3 has 14 residues. V was shortened by 2 bases and J by 4 bases, with 11 bases between the two germline ends. Germline V CDR1 and CDR2: PRHDT, FYEKMQ (reference sequence). The CDR3 is CASSLTGSPYGYTF. The CDR3 coding sequence is TGTGCCAGCAGCTTAACAGGGAGCCCCTATGGCTACACCTTC.

V usage is TRBV28 and J usage is TRBJ2-1, with D hard to call. The germline gives CDR1 MDHEN, CDR2 SYDVKM. The CDR3 has 15 amino acids. Trimming shortened V by 5 bases and J by 0 bases, and 11 bases separated the two germline ends. CDR3 in amino acids: CASSPREASYNEQFF. The CDR3 DNA reads TGTGCCAGCAGTCCGAGAGAGGCCTCCTACAATGAGCAGTTCTTC.

The CDR3 spells CAWSRKDRVREKLFF. The CDR3 DNA sequence: TGTGCCTGGAGCCGAAAAGACAGGGTCCGGGAAAAACTGTTTTTT. The chain recombines TRBV30 with TRBJ1-4, with 7 bases identical to TRBD1. Germline V lookup: CDR1 GTSNPN, CDR2 SVGIG (reference sequence). This CDR3 contains 15 residues. V was clipped by 3 bases and J by 8 bases; unmatched bases: 12. Full variable domain (remainder filled in from reference TRBV30 and TRBJ1-4): SQTIHQWPATLVQPVGSPLSLECTVEGTSNPNLYWYRQAAGRGLQLLFYSVGIGQISSEVPQNLSASRPQDRQFILSSKKLLLSDSGFYLCAWSRKDRVREKLFFGSGTQLSVL.

V usage is TRBV10-3 and J usage is TRBJ2-2, with 9 positions matching TRBD2. The CDR3 runs 15 residues. The germline V gene has CDR1 ENHRY and CDR2 SYGVKD. V shed 2 bases and J 7 bases; nucleotides not matched to a gene: 5. The CDR3 sequence: CAISEAGGPVGELFF. The DNA for the CDR3 is TGTGCCATCAGTGAGGCGGGAGGGCCGGTCGGGGAGCTGTTTTTT.

The chain joins TRBV11-3 to TRBJ2-1; 10 nucleotides align to TRBD2. V gave up 4 bases and J gave up 7 bases; unmatched junction bases: 10. The CDR3 runs 16 residues. The germline V gene encodes CDR1 SGHNT and CDR2 YENEEA. CDR3 amino acids: CASSSTASGRWNEQFF. For the CDR3, the DNA is TGTGCCAGCAGCTCTACAGCTAGCGGGAGATGGAATGAGCAGTTCTTC.

This clone was detected a few times. V usage is TRBV7-2 and J usage is TRBJ2-7, with D maybe TRBD1 (6 bases). The CDR3 has 15 amino acids. CDR1 and CDR2 from the germline V gene are SGHTA and FQGNSA. V was clipped by 5 bases and J by 3 bases, with 17 bases between them. As DNA, the CDR3 is TGTGCCAGCAGCGCAACCGGGACAAGTTTCTACGAGCAGTACTTC. Its protein product is CASSATGTSFYEQYF.

The chain couples TRBV29-1 to TRBJ2-7; 7 bases match TRBD2. With V trimmed by 8 bases and J by 0 bases, 4 bases remained unmatched. The CDR3 has 12 residues. Germline loops: CDR1 SQVTM, CDR2 ANQGSEA. The CDR3 region has the DNA TGCAGCTGGCGGGGGAGCTCCTACGAGCAGTACTTC. Protein product: CSWRGSSYEQYF.

The chain carries TRBV7-9 and TRBJ1-1; tentative D call: TRBD1 (5 bases). Germline V gives CDR1 SEHNR, CDR2 FQNEAQ (reference sequence). CDR3 size: 13 residues. The V end was cut by 6 bases, the J end by 5 bases, with 13 bases between. Here the CDR3 DNA reads TGTGCCAGCAGTGCCCAGGGAGGGACTGAAGCTTTCTTT. Protein: CASSAQGGTEAFF.

J is TRBJ2-5 and V is TRBV21-1; the table gives TRBD2 as D, unverified against the DNA. TRBV21-1 is a pseudogene. This CDR3 comprises 13 residues. The CDR3 DNA sequence: TGTGCCAGCAGCACCGGACTACAAGAGACCCAGTACTTC. This gives the protein CASSTGLQETQYF.

This chain links TRBV7-8 with TRBJ1-1; 7 bases line up with TRBD1. Germline V gene data show CDR1 as SGHVS and CDR2 as FQNEAQ. CDR3 length: 17 residues. V trimming: 1 base; J trimming: 5 bases; junction bases outside the gene matches: 13. The CDR3 coding sequence is TGTGCCAGCAGCTTAGTGGGACAGTCTGGAGCGAGGACTGAAGCTTTCTTT. This translates into CASSLVGQSGARTEAFF.

The chain employs TRBV29-1 and TRBJ2-2; D remains unclear. The length of the CDR3 is 10 residues. Trimming removed 7 bases at V and 8 bases at J, with 8 bases between. Germline assignment: CDR1 SQVTM and CDR2 ANQGSEA. The CDR3 spells CSAESGELFF. In DNA, the CDR3 is TGCAGCGCCGAGAGTGGGGAGCTGTTTTTT.

Note on this clone: This probably arose from a read error, given a far larger clone one base away. V is TRBV4-1 and J is TRBJ2-7; possible D gene TRBD1, 7 bases. This CDR3 spans 15 amino acids. V gave up 1 base and J gave up 0 bases, with 10 bases separating them. Germline V gene sequence: CDR1 MGHRA, CDR2 YSYEKL. CDR3 loop: CASSQGRDSSYEQYF. The CDR3 DNA reads TGCGCCAGCAGCCAAGGGAGGGACAGCTCCTACGAGCAGTACTTC.

The rearrangement links TRBV6-1 to TRBJ1-5; the match to TRBD1 covers 8 bases. The CDR3 is made up of 16 amino acids. V shed 2 bases, J shed 6 bases, and the junction held 9 bases outside the gene matches. In germline, CDR1 is MNHNS, CDR2 SASEGT. In nucleotides, the CDR3 is TGTGCCAGCAGTGAATTGAGCACAGGGGGGCGTCAGCCCCAGCATTTT. Translating gives CASSELSTGGRQPQHF.